The entry below describes one T cell receptor beta chain. No antigen is known for it. The record originates from a study of T cell responses to AZD1222 COVID-19 vaccine. Study-wide results and limits: The peak T cell response came first, and repertoires were sampled only after it. Epitopes outside B.1.351 and B.1.1.7 mutated regions reportedly drew nearly half of spike TCRs. It was only a handful of AZD1222 recipients who were seropositive at baseline.

Sequencing was performed with immunoSEQ multiplex PCR; in TCRdb, only in-frame clones are kept and a portion is missing. The sample has approximately 150,000 clones; 80% to 95% are singletons. Germline V CDR1 and CDR2: KGHSH, LQKENI. Trimming pared 3 bases from V and 4 bases from J, leaving 10 bases between. There are 14 residues in the CDR3. Second-dose groups at about 4 or about 12 weeks were pooled. The clonotype was recovered from an adult who received the AZD1222 COVID-19 vaccine. V and J are TRBV18 and TRBJ1-5, with no clear D. This specimen consisted of peripheral blood, obtained 28 days after the second AZD1222 dose. In DNA form, the CDR3 reads TGTGCCAGCTCACCCCAGGACGGTAATCAGCCCCAGCATTTT. It yields the protein CASSPQDGNQPQHF.